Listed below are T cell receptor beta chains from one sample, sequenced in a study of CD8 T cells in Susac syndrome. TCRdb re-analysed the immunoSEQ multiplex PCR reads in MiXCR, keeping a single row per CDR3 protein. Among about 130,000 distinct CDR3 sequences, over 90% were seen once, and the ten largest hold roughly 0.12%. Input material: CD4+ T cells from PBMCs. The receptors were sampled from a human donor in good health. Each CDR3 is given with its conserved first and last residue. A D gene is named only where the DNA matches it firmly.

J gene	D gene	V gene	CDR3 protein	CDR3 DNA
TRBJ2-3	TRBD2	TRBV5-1	CASSLILAGTDTQYF	TGCGCCAGCAGCTTGATTCTAGCGGGGACAGATACGCAGTATTTT
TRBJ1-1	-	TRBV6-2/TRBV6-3	CASSWDGANTEAFF	TGTGCCAGCAGTTGGGACGGGGCAAACACTGAAGCTTTCTTT
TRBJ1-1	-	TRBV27	CASSSYGRNTEAFF	TGTGCCAGCAGTTCCTACGGACGTAACACTGAAGCTTTCTTT
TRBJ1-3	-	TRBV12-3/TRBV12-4	CASSFSGNTIYF	TGTGCCAGCAGTTTTTCTGGAAACACCATATATTTT
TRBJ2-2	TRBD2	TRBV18	CASSPQRGTNTGELFF	TGTGCCAGCTCTCCACAGCGGGGCACGAACACCGGGGAGCTGTTTTTT
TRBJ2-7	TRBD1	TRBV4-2	CASSQGQGSYEQYF	TGTGCCAGCAGCCAGGGACAGGGCTCCTACGAGCAGTACTTC
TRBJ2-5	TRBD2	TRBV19	CASSPIAGRETQYF	TGTGCCAGTAGTCCCATAGCGGGACGGGAGACCCAGTACTTC
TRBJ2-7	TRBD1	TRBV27	CASSFSTGGYEQYF	TGTGCCAGCAGTTTTAGTACAGGGGGCTACGAGCAGTACTTC
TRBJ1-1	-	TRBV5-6	CASSLDNRVGTEAFF	TGTGCCAGCAGCTTGGACAACAGGGTGGGCACTGAAGCTTTCTTT
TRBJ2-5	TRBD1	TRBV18	CASSSGQGETQYF	TGTGCCAGCTCATCGGGACAGGGGGAGACCCAGTACTTC
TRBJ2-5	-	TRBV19	CASSTKPGPRGTQYF	TGTGCCAGTAGCACGAAACCGGGGCCCCGGGGGACCCAGTACTTC